The clone carrying this T cell receptor beta chain was seen more than once but under ten times. CDR1 is SGHRS and CDR2 is YFSETQ in the germline V gene. The V and J ends lost 5 bases and 1 base respectively, with 12 bases between them. The CDR3 sequence is 14 residues long. The data derive from a study of identical twins. TCRdb re-derived calls from the 5' RACE reads in MiXCR, one entry per CDR3 protein. The table has roughly 250,000 distinct CDR3 sequences, more than 13% seen once. The sequence derives from a woman between 18 and 30 years old in good health. Sequencing used memory (CD45RO+) T cells sorted from blood. V gene TRBV5-1 combines with J gene TRBJ1-1, with D maybe TRBD1 (5 bases). The chain's CDR3 is CASSPGRENTEAFF. The CDR3 nucleotides are TGCGCCAGCAGTCCGGGCAGGGAGAACACTGAAGCTTTCTTT. The full variable domain, completed using reference TRBV5-1 and TRBJ1-1, is KAGVTQTPRYLIKTRGQQVTLSCSPISGHRSVSWYQQTPGQGLQFLFEYFSETQRNKGNFPGRFSGRQFSNSRSEMNVSTLELGDSALYLCASSPGRENTEAFFGQGTRLTVV.